Below, 4 T cell receptor beta chains from the same sample are listed, as sequenced in a study of cytomegalovirus exposure and HLA in healthy donors. The primer mix had 60 Vbeta and 13 Jbeta primers. Profiled with immunoSEQ multiplex PCR; TCRdb holds only in-frame clones, not every one. The sample has 150,000 to 200,000 clones; less than 90% are singletons. The sample comprised PBMCs. Receptors were obtained from a middle-aged man in good health and CMV-seropositive.

This clone has only a few counts. The chain has TRBV9 and TRBJ1-5, with a possible D match to TRBD1 (5 bases). Trimming shortened V by 2 bases and J by 1 base, and 10 bases separated the two germline ends. The CDR3 runs 15 residues. CDR1 is SGDLS and CDR2 is YYNGEE in the germline V gene. CDR3 nucleotide sequence: TGTGCCAGCAGCGTCGGACACGGGAGCAATCAGCCCCAGCATTTT. Its protein is CASSVGHGSNQPQHF.

Only one count was recorded for this clone. The chain has TRBV6-1 and TRBJ1-1, with unresolved D. Trimming shortened V by 6 bases and J by 1 base, and 9 bases separated the two germline ends. The germline V gene has CDR1 MNHNS and CDR2 SASEGT. The length of the CDR3 is 13 residues. CDR3 protein: CASSASGNTEAFF. CDR3 nucleotides: TGTGCCAGCAGCGCCTCGGGGAACACTGAAGCTTTCTTT.

DNA of the CDR3: TGTGCCAGCAGCAGCGAAGGGACAATGAGGCAGTTCTTC. It yields the protein CASSSEGTMRQFF. The chain links TRBV5-4 to TRBJ2-1; D is possibly TRBD1 (6 bases). Deletions cut 4 bases from V and 12 bases from J, with 17 bases between. The germline V gene encodes CDR1 SGHNT and CDR2 YYREEE (reference sequence). This CDR3 has 13 residues.

The rearrangement joins TRBV5-1 to TRBJ2-7, with 9 bases identical to TRBD1. From germline, CDR1 is SGHRS and CDR2 YFSETQ. J was trimmed by 5 bases and V by 4 bases; bases with no gene match: 7. The CDR3 consists of 14 residues. CDR3 sequence (DNA): TGCGCCAGCAGCCCCGGGACAGGGTCACACGAGCAGTACTTC. It translates to CASSPGTGSHEQYF.